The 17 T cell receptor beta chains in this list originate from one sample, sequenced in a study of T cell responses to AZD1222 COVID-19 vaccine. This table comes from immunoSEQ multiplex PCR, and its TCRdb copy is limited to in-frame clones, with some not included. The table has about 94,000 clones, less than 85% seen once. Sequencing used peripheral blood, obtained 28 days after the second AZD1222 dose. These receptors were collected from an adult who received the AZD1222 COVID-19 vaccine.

The CDR3 sequence is CASSSISTGPAGELFF. The CDR3, as DNA: TGCGCCAGCAGCTCCATATCGACAGGGCCGGCCGGGGAGCTGTTTTTT. J is TRBJ2-2 and V is TRBV5-1, with TRBD1 matching over 7 bases. V lost 3 bases to trimming and J lost 6 bases; unmatched junction nucleotides: 11. The V gene's germline CDR1 is SGHRS and CDR2 YFSETQ. The CDR3 length is 16 residues.

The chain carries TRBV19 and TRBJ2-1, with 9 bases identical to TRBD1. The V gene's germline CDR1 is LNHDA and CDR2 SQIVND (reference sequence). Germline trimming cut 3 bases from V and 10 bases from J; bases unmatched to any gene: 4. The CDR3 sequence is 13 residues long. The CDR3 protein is CASSIYGQGEQFF. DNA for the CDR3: TGTGCCAGTAGTATCTACGGACAGGGGGAGCAGTTCTTC.

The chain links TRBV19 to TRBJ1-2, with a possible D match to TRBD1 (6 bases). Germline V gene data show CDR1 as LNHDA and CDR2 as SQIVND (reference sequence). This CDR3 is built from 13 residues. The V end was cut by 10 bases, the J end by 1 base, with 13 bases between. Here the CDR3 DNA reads TGTGCCACTACAGGGCGTCTTAACTATGGCTACACCTTC. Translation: CATTGRLNYGYTF.

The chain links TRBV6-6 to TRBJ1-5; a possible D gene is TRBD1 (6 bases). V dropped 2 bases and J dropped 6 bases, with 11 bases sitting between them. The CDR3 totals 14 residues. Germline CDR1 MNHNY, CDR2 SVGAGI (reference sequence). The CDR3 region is CASSYRGTGQPQHF. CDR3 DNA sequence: TGTGCCAGCAGTTACAGGGGGACGGGTCAGCCCCAGCATTTT.

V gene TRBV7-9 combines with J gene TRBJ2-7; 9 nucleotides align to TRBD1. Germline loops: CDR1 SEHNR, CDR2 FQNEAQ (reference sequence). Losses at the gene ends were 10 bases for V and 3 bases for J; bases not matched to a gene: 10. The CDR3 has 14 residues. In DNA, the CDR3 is TGTGCCACCACAGGGGGCTCCGTTGGCTACGAGCAGTACTTC. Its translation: CATTGGSVGYEQYF.

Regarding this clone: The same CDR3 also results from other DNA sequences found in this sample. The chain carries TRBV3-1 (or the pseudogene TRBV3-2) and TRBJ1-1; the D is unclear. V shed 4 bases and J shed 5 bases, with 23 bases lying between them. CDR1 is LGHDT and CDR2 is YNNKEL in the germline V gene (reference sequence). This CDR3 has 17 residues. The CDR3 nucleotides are TGTGCCAGCAGCCGAAGGTCGCTCCTGGGCCGTGAAACTGAAGCTTTCTTT. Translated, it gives CASSRRSLLGRETEAFF.

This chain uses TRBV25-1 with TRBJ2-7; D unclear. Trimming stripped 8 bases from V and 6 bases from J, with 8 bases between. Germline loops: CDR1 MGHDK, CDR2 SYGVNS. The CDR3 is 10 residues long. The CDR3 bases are TGTGCCAGCGGTGGCACCGAGCAGTACTTC. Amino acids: CASGGTEQYF.

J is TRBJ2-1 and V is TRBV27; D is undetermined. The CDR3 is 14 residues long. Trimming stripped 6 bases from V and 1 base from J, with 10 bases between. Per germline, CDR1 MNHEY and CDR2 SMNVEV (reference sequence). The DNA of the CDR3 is TGTGCCAGCAGCGAGGTAGCTTCCTACAATGAGCAGTTCTTC. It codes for CASSEVASYNEQFF.

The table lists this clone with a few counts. Here the CDR3 reads CASSVDTAVNSPLHF. The CDR3 nucleotides read TGTGCCAGCAGCGTAGACACCGCGGTCAATTCACCCCTCCACTTT. This chain connects TRBV9 to TRBJ1-6; the D is unclear. Trimming left V 0 bases short and J 7 bases short, with 11 bases between. Germline V CDR1 and CDR2: SGDLS, YYNGEE. This CDR3 region has 15 residues.

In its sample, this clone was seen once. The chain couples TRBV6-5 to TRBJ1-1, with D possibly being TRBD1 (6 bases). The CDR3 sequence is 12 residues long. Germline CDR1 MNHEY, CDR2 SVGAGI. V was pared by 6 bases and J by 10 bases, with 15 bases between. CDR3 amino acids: CASSLRTDRAFF. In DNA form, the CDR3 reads TGTGCCAGCAGCCTAAGGACAGATAGAGCTTTCTTT.

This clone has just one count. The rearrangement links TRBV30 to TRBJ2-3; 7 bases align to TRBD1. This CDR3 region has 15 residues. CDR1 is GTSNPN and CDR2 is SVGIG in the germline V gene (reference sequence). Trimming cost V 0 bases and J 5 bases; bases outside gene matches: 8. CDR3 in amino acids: CAWSVQVTGRDTQYF. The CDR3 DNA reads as TGTGCCTGGAGTGTACAGGTGACAGGGCGAGATACGCAGTATTTT.

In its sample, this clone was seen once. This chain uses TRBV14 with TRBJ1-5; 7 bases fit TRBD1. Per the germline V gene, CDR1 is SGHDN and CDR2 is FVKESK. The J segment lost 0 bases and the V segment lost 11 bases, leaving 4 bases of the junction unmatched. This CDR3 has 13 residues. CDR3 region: CAPGDSSNQPQHF. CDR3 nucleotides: TGTGCCCCTGGGGACAGTAGCAATCAGCCCCAGCATTTT.

The CDR3 DNA reads TGTGCCAGCAGTTCCCGAGGCACCGGGGAGCTGTTTTTT. Protein sequence: CASSSRGTGELFF. The rearrangement uses TRBV6-5 and TRBJ2-2; D is uncertain. This CDR3 is built from 13 residues. The V end was cut by 4 bases, the J end by 4 bases, with 7 bases between. Germline CDR1 and CDR2: MNHEY and SVGAGI.

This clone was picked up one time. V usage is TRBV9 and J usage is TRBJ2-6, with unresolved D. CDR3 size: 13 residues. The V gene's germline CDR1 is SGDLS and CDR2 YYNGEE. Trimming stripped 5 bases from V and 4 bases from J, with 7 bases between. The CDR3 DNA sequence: TGTGCCAGCAGTGTCTACGGGGCCAACGTCCTGACTTTC. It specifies CASSVYGANVLTF.

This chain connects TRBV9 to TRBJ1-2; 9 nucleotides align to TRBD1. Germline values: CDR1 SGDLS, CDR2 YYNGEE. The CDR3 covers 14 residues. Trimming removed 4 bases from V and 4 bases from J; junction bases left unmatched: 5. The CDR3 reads CASSHLGQGYGYTF. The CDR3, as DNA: TGTGCCAGCAGCCACTTGGGACAGGGCTATGGCTACACCTTC.

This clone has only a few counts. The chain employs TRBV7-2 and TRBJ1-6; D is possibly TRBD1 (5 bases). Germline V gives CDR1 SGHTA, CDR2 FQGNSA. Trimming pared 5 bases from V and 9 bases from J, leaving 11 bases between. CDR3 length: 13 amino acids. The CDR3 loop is CASSPVGVSPLHF. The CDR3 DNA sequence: TGTGCCAGCAGCCCAGTGGGGGTTTCACCCCTCCACTTT.

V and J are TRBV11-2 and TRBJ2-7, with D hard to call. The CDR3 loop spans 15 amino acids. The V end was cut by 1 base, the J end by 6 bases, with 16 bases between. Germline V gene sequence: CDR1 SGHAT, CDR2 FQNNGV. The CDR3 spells CASSLAGTSSPEQYF. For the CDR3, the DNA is TGTGCCAGCAGCTTAGCGGGTACTTCAAGCCCCGAGCAGTACTTC.